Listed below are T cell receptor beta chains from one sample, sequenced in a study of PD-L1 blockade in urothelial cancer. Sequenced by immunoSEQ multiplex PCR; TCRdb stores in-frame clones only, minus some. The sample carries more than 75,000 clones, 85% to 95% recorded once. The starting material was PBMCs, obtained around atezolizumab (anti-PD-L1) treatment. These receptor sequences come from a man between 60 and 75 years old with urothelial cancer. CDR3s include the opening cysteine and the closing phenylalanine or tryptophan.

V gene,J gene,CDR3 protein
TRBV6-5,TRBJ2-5,CASSNGETQYF
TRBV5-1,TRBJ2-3,CASSGAFQSSTDTQYF
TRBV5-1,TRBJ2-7,CASSLAAGTNYEQYF
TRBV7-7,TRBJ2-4,CASSFRGLF
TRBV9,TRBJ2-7,CASSVAASGTYEQYF
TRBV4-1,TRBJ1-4,CASSQGQGFEKLFF
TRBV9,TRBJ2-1,CASSVGLAGAPYNEQFF
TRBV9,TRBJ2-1,CASSPGQGTYNEQFF
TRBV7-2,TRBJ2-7,CASSLGGSPYEQYF
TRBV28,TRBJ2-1,CASRQRGAYNEQFF
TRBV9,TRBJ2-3,CASSVDSTSTQYF
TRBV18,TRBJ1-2,CASSPRGQGVDGYTF
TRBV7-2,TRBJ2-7,CASSLTLAGGYEQYF
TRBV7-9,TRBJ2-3,CASSLATGVTDTQYF
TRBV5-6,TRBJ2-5,CASSLVLAGGETQYF
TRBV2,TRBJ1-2,CASTEDRAHGYTF
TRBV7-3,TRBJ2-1,CASSLTVSGFINEQFF
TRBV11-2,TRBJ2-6,CASSLLRGPHSGANVLTF
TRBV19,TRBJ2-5,CASSVWGQKETQYF
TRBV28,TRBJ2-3,CASSSPSGQGWGVRTDTQYF
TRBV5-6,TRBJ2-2,CASSLGGQTNTGELFF
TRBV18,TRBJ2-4,CASSQGLTNIQYF
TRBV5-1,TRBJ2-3,CASSPWTGTDTQYF